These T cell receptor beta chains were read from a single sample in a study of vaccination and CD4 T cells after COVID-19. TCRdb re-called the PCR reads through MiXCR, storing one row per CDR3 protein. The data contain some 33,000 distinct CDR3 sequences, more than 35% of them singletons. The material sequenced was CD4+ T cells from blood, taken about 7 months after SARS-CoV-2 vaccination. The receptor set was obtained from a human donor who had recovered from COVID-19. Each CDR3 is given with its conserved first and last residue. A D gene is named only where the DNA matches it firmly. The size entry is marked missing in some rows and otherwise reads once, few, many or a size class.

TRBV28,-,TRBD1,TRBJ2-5,TGTGCCAGCAGTCCCGACAGGGTAGGAAAACGGGAGACCCAGTACTTC,CASSPDRVGKRETQYF
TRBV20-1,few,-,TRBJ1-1,TGCAGTGCTAGTAGGCATAGCATGAACACTGAAGCTTTCTTT,CSASRHSMNTEAFF
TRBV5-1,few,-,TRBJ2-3,TGCGCCAGCAGCTTGGAGAATACGCAGTATTTT,CASSLENTQYF
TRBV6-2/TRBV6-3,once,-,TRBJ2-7,TGTGCCAGCAGTTACCCCCCGGGACAAGCCTTCGGCGAGCAGTACTTC,CASSYPPGQAFGEQYF
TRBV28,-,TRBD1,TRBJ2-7,TGTGCCAGCAGCTTAGTGGGACAGGGACTCGAGCAGTACTTC,CASSLVGQGLEQYF
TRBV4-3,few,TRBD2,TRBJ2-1,TGCGCCAGCAGCCCGCGACTAGCGGGAAACTACAATGAGCAGTTCTTC,CASSPRLAGNYNEQFF
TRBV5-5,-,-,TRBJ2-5,TGTGCCAGCAGCTTGATGCAGTTAGAAGAGACCCAGTACTTC,CASSLMQLEETQYF
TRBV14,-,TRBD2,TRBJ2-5,TGTGCCAGCAGCTTCCACGGGTCGGGACTAAACCAAGAGACCCAGTACTTC,CASSFHGSGLNQETQYF
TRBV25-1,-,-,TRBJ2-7,TGTGCCAGCCCCGCTGGGGGCAGAGCCTACGAGCAGTACTTC,CASPAGGRAYEQYF
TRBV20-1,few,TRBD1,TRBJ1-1,TGCAGTGCTAGTCAGGCAGGGGGCCTTTCAGAAGCTTTCTTT,CSASQAGGLSEAFF
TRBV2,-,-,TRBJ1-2,TGTGCCAGCAGTGTCGCGACAGGCCTCTATGGCTACACCTTC,CASSVATGLYGYTF
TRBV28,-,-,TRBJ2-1,TGTGCCAGCAGTCAAAACGACTCCCCTGTTCTCTGGAATGAGCAGTTCTTC,CASSQNDSPVLWNEQFF
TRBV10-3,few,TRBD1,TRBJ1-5,TGTGCCAGCCGGGACAGGGGGTTTTCGGGTCAGCCCCAGCATTTT,CASRDRGFSGQPQHF
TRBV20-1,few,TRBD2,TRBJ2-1,TGCAGTGCTAGACTAGCGGGAGGGCCCGGGGAGTTCTTC,CSARLAGGPGEFF
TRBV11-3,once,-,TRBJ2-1,TGTGCCAGCAGCTTAGGGGCCCTAGGTAGCAATGAGCAGTTCTTC,CASSLGALGSNEQFF
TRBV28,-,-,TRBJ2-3,TGTGCCAGCAGTTTGATGAGGGAGCAGTATTTT,CASSLMREQYF
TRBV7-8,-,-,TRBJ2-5,TGTGCCAGCAGCTTAAATTACCCGGGAAATGTTTTGAAAGAGACCCAGTACTTC,CASSLNYPGNVLKETQYF
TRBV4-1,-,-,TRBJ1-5,TGCGCCAGCAGCCAGAGCCGGGGGGGGGTTAGCAATCAGCCCCAGCATTTT,CASSQSRGGVSNQPQHF
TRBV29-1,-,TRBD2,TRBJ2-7,TGCAGCGTCATTCCCGGACTAGCGGGAGATCACGGCGAGCAGTACTTC,CSVIPGLAGDHGEQYF
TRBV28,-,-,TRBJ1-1,TGTGCCAGCAGTCTGCGGACGAACACTGAAGCTTTCTTT,CASSLRTNTEAFF
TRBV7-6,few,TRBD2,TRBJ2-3,TGTGCCAGCAGCTTAGTAGCGGGGGGCTTTCTTCGCACAGATACGCAGTATTTT,CASSLVAGGFLRTDTQYF
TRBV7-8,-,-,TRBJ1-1,TGTGCCAGCAGCTTAGGGGTGGGGTATCTCATGAACACTGAAGCTTTCTTT,CASSLGVGYLMNTEAFF
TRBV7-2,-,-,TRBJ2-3,TGTGCCAGCAGCTTAGAGGCAGATGCGCAGTATTTT,CASSLEADAQYF
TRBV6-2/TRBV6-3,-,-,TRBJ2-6,TGTGCCAGCAGGTGGGACAGGTCGGGGGGCTCTGGGGCCAACGTCCTGACTTTC,CASRWDRSGGSGANVLTF
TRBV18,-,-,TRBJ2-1,TGTGCCAGCTCACCAGGGCTAAGAGATGAGCAGTTCTTC,CASSPGLRDEQFF
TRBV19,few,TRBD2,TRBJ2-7,TGTGCCAGACCAAAACTAGCGGGACGCCGCTACGAGCAGTACTTC,CARPKLAGRRYEQYF
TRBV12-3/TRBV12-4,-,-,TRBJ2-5,TGTGTCAGCAGTTTAGCAGAGACCCAGTACTTC,CVSSLAETQYF
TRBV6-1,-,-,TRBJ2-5,TGTGCCAGCACCCCCCTCCCGGGGGCGCGGGAGACCCAGTACTTC,CASTPLPGARETQYF
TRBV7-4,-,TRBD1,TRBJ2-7,TGTGCCAGCAGCCCGAGAGGACCGGGACAGCAGGCTACAGCCTCCTACGAGCAGTACTTC,CASSPRGPGQQATASYEQYF
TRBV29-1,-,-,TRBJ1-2,TGCAGCGTTGGTCCGGGGGACGGGGGCTACACCTTC,CSVGPGDGGYTF
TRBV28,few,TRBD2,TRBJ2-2,TGTGCCAGCGGACTAGCGGGAGTAGCCGGGGAGCTGTTTTTT,CASGLAGVAGELFF
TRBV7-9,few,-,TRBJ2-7,TGTGCCAGCAGCTCCCCAATCGACGAGCAGTACTTC,CASSSPIDEQYF
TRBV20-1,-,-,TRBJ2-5,TGCAGTGCTAGGTCCGCGACCAGCCAAGAGACCCAGTACTTC,CSARSATSQETQYF
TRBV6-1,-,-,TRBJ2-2,TGTGCCAGCGGGGTTTTAGTCACCGGGGAGCTGTTTTTT,CASGVLVTGELFF
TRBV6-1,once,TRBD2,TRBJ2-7,TGTGCCAGCAGCGGGACTAGCGGGAGCTACGAGCAGTACTTC,CASSGTSGSYEQYF
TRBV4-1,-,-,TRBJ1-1,TGCGCCAGCAGCCAAGATACGGACAAGAGGGGCACTGAAGCTTTCTTT,CASSQDTDKRGTEAFF
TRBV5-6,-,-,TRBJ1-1,TGTGCCAGCAGCTTGTATAGGGCGGATGAAGCTTTCTTT,CASSLYRADEAFF
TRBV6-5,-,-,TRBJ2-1,TGTGCCAGCAGTTACTCCGTAAACAATGAGCAGTTCTTC,CASSYSVNNEQFF
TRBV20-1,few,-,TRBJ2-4,TGCAGTGCCTGGCGTGGGGCTGGAAACATTCAGTACTTC,CSAWRGAGNIQYF
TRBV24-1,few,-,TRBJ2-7,TGTGCCACCGGGACTTCCTACGAGCAGTACTTC,CATGTSYEQYF
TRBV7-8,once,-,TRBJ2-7,TGTGCCAGCAGTGAGCAGCCTTGGGGGCAGTACTTC,CASSEQPWGQYF
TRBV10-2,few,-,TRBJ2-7,TGCGCCAGCAAGTCCGGCTCCTACGAGCAGTACTTC,CASKSGSYEQYF
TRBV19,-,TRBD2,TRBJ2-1,TGTGCCAGTAGGGGTAGCGGGGGAGCCTACAATGAGCAGTTCTTC,CASRGSGGAYNEQFF
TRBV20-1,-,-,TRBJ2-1,TGCAGTGCTAGGGGACCACTCAGCAATGAGCAGTTCTTC,CSARGPLSNEQFF
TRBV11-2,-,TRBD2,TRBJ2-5,TGTGCCAGCAGCTATAGCGGGTCCCACCAAGAGACCCAGTACTTC,CASSYSGSHQETQYF